Below, 11 T cell receptor beta chains from the same sample are listed, as sequenced in a study of beta chain features in type 1 diabetes. Reverse transcription of all isolated RNA meant that expressed TCRB transcripts were sequenced. TCRdb's table, derived via immunoSEQ multiplex PCR, lists solely in-frame clones and lacks some. The sample lists 120,000 to 150,000 clones; roughly 10% were seen once. Sequencing used naive CD4+ T cells from blood. Receptors originate from a man aged 18 to 30 in good health.

This clone came up a few times. The genes are TRBV6-1 and TRBJ2-3, with D possibly TRBD2 on 5 matching bases. The CDR3 covers 16 residues. Germline CDR1 and CDR2: MNHNS and SASEGT. Trimming took 1 base from V and 6 from J, leaving 17 bases between them. CDR3 sequence (DNA): TGTGCCAGCAGTGAAGATATCTTGTCGGGGATTGATACGCAGTATTTT. It codes for CASSEDILSGIDTQYF.

This clone has more than one count but fewer than ten. The V gene is TRBV11-2, the J gene TRBJ2-7; 7 bases map to TRBD1. There are 16 residues in the CDR3. Germline CDR1 reads SGHAT; CDR2 reads FQNNGV. Unmatched junction bases numbered 8, after V lost 1 base and J lost 2 bases. CDR3 DNA: TGTGCCAGCAGCTTAGCCCTGACCGGGACAGCCTACGAGCAGTACTTC. It codes for CASSLALTGTAYEQYF.

This clone was detected only a few times. This chain links TRBV6-6 with TRBJ2-5, with TRBD2 identical over 12 bases. The CDR3 extends over 16 amino acids. The germline V gene encodes CDR1 MNHNY and CDR2 SVGAGI (reference sequence). V gave up 4 bases and J gave up 1 base; unmatched junction bases: 4. CDR3 in DNA: TGTGCCAGCAGTTCCGGACTAGCGGGGACCCAAGAGACCCAGTACTTC. Translation gives CASSSGLAGTQETQYF.

This clone was seen a few times. This rearrangement joins TRBV18 to TRBJ2-2; D might be TRBD2 (5 bases). This CDR3 contains 15 residues. Trimming pared 2 bases from V and 1 base from J, leaving 8 bases between. CDR1 and CDR2 (germline): KGHSH, LQKENI. This CDR3 is CASSPGRGNTGELFF. The CDR3, as DNA: TGTGCCAGCTCACCAGGCCGGGGGAACACCGGGGAGCTGTTTTTT. The full variable domain, its missing parts supplied by reference TRBV18 and TRBJ2-2, is NAGVMQNPRHLVRRRGQEARLRCSPMKGHSHVYWYRQLPEEGLKFMVYLQKENIIDESGMPKERFSAEFPKEGPSILRIQQVVRGDSAAYFCASSPGRGNTGELFFGEGSRLTVL.

This clone appeared a few times. The rearrangement uses TRBV5-1 and TRBJ1-1; D might be TRBD1 (6 bases). CDR3 length equals 14 residues. Deletions cut 5 bases from V and 2 bases from J, with 13 bases between. CDR1 SGHRS and CDR2 YFSETQ come from the germline V gene. CDR3 nucleotides: TGCGCCAGCAGTTTACTACAGGGAAACACTGAAGCTTTCTTT. The encoded protein is CASSLLQGNTEAFF.

V gene TRBV11-2 combines with J gene TRBJ1-6; possible D gene TRBD1, 5 bases. The germline V gene encodes CDR1 SGHAT and CDR2 FQNNGV. This CDR3 spans 15 amino acids. Trimming left V 7 bases short and J 6 bases short, with 16 bases between. The CDR3 nucleotides are TGTGCCAGCACCAACGAGGGACTGTTTAATTCACCCCTCCACTTT. Translated: CASTNEGLFNSPLHF.

This clone appeared a few times. This chain connects TRBV18 to TRBJ1-4, with D maybe TRBD1 (6 bases). V dropped 2 bases and J dropped 4 bases, with 11 bases sitting between them. The CDR3 is made up of 15 amino acids. CDR1 and CDR2 (germline): KGHSH, LQKENI. The CDR3: CASSPAQGNNEKLFF. In DNA form, the CDR3 reads TGTGCCAGCTCACCAGCCCAGGGGAATAATGAAAAACTGTTTTTT.

The chain recombines TRBV25-1 with TRBJ1-5; 7 nucleotides align to TRBD1. The V segment lost 4 bases and the J segment 6 bases; nucleotides outside the gene matches: 3. Germline loops: CDR1 MGHDK, CDR2 SYGVNS. This CDR3 region has 13 residues. The CDR3 region is CASSVSGGQPQHF. CDR3 nucleotide sequence: TGTGCCAGCAGTGTGTCAGGGGGTCAGCCCCAGCATTTT.

This chain joins TRBV6-5 and TRBJ1-2; D possibly corresponds to TRBD1 (6 bases). Germline V lookup: CDR1 MNHEY, CDR2 SVGAGI. V shed 8 bases and J shed 0 bases, with 13 bases lying between them. The CDR3 length is 14 residues. The CDR3 bases are TGTGCCAGCGGTGACAGGCAGACTAACTATGGCTACACCTTC. Encoded protein: CASGDRQTNYGYTF.

The chain links TRBV19 to TRBJ1-2, with 12 bases that match TRBD1. V shed 4 bases and J 4 bases; nucleotides not matched to a gene: 7. The CDR3 has 16 amino acids. Germline values: CDR1 LNHDA, CDR2 SQIVND (reference sequence). The CDR3 bases are TGTGCCAGTAGTACGCCCGGGACAGGGGGCACCTATGGCTACACCTTC. It is translated as CASSTPGTGGTYGYTF.

This clone was seen only a few times. The rearrangement links TRBV19 to TRBJ2-7, with a possible D match to TRBD1 (6 bases). The V gene's germline CDR1 is LNHDA and CDR2 SQIVND (reference sequence). V dropped 3 bases and J dropped 2 bases, with 11 bases sitting between them. The CDR3 has 14 amino acids. As DNA, the CDR3 is TGTGCCAGTAGTATTCCGAACAGGGCCTACGAGCAGTACTTC. Translating gives CASSIPNRAYEQYF.